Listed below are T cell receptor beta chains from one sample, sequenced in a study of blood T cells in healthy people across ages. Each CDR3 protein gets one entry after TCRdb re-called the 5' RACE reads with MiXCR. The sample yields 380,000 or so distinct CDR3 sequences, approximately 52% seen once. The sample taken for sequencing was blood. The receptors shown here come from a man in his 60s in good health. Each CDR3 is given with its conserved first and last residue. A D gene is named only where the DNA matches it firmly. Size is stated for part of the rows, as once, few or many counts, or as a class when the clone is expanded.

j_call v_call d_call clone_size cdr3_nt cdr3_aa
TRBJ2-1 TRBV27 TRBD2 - TGTGCCAGCAGACCACGGGTAGCGGGGGGGCCAAATGAGCAGTTCTTC CASRPRVAGGPNEQFF
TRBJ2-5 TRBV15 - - TGTGCCACCAGCAGAGACAGGGGGGCGTGGGAGACCCAGTACTTC CATSRDRGAWETQYF
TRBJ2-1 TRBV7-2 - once TGTGCCAGCAGCTTAATGGGTCGGGGAGGAGAGACCCAGTTCTTC CASSLMGRGGETQFF
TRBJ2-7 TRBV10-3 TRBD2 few TGTGCCATCAGTGAGATCGGGGGGAGGGACGAGCAGTACTTC CAISEIGGRDEQYF
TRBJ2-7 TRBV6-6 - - TGTGCCAGCACACAGGAGGCGGGCGAGCAGTACTTC CASTQEAGEQYF
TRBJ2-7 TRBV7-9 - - TGTGCCAGCAGCCAGGGACCAAGAGACGAGCAGTACTTC CASSQGPRDEQYF
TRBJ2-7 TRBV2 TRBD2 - TGTGCCAGTACCCATGAAGCGGGATACTACGAGCAGTACTTC CASTHEAGYYEQYF
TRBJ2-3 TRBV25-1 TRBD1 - TGTGCCAGCAGTGATCGACAGGGGGCGAGAGATACGCAGTATTTT CASSDRQGARDTQYF
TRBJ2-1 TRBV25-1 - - TGTGCCAGCAAGGGGGAGGCAGGGATGGTGTCTGAGCAGTTCTTC CASKGEAGMVSEQFF
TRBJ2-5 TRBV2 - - TGTGCCAGCACCGCTCTAGGGGGAGAGACCCAGTACTTC CASTALGGETQYF
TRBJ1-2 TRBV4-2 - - TGTGCCAGCAGCCAAGAAACGCGCAGGGCATATGGCTACACCTTC CASSQETRRAYGYTF
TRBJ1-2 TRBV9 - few TGTGCCAGCAGCCCCGCCCCCGGGTTGAGGGATGGTGGCTACACCTTC CASSPAPGLRDGGYTF
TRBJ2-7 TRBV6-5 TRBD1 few TGTGCCAGCAGTACAGGGGGGACAGGGGACACCTACGAGCAGTACTTC CASSTGGTGDTYEQYF
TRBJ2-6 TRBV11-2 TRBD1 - TGTGCCAGCGGCTCAGACCGGGACAGGGATGCTGGGGCCAACGTCCTGACTTTC CASGSDRDRDAGANVLTF
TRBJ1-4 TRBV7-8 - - TGTGCCAGCAGCCACCCGGATGCGACTAATGAAAAACTGTTTTTT CASSHPDATNEKLFF
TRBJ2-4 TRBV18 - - TGTGCCAGCTCAAAGGTAGCCAAAAACATTCAGTACTTC CASSKVAKNIQYF
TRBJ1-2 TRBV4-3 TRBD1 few TGCGCCAGCAGCCAAGGCCCCCCGACAGGGGGTTGTGGCTACACCTTC CASSQGPPTGGCGYTF
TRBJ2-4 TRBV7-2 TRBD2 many TGTGCCAGCAGCCCGATAGCGGGGCGGGGAAACATTCAGTACTTC CASSPIAGRGNIQYF
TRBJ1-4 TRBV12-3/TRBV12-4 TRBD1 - TGTGCCAGCAGTTTCAGGACAGGGGTCGAAAATGAAAAACTGTTTTTT CASSFRTGVENEKLFF
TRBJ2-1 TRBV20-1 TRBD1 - TGCAGTGCTACAGGGGGCAAAGGCAATGAGCAGTTCTTC CSATGGKGNEQFF
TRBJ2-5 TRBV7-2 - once TGTGCCAGCAGCTTCAATAGCATACAAGAGACCCAGTACTTC CASSFNSIQETQYF
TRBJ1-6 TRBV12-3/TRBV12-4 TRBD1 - TGTGCCAGCAGTACAACGACAGGGATATCTTCACCCCTCCACTTT CASSTTTGISSPLHF
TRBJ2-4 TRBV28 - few TGTGCCAGCAGTTTTCTCTCCGGGAGCGGGAAAAACATTCAGTACTTC CASSFLSGSGKNIQYF
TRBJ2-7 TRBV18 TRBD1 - TGTGCCAGCTCACTTGTGACAGGGGTCTACAATGAGCAGTACTTC CASSLVTGVYNEQYF
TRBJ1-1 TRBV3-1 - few TGTGCCAGCAGCCGTGGGGGTACTGAAGCTTTCTTT CASSRGGTEAFF
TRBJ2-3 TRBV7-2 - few TGTGCCAGCAGCCGGGACCATACGCAGTATTTT CASSRDHTQYF
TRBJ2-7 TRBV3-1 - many TGTGCCAGCAGCCAAGGCGGGTACGAGCAGTACTTC CASSQGGYEQYF
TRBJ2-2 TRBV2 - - TGTGCCAGCAAACGTAGTCAGAACACCGGGGAGCTGTTTTTT CASKRSQNTGELFF
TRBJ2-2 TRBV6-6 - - TGTGCCAGCGCGGAACCCGGGGAGCTGTTTTTT CASAEPGELFF
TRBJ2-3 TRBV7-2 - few TGTGCCAGCAGCCGCAGGGTCACAGATACGCAGTATTTT CASSRRVTDTQYF
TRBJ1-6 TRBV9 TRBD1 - TGTGCCAGCAGCGTTACAACAGGGGATAATTCACCCCTCCACTTT CASSVTTGDNSPLHF
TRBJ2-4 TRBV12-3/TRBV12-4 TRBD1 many TGTGCCAGCAGTAGGGGACAGGATTTTGTCAAAAACATTCAGTACTTC CASSRGQDFVKNIQYF
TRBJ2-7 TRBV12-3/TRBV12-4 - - TGTGCCAGCAGACTCACAGGGAACTACGAGCAGTACTTC CASRLTGNYEQYF
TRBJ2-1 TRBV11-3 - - TGTGCCAGCAGCTCCGCCCTGGGGGCGAGCTCCTACAATGAGCAGTTCTTC CASSSALGASSYNEQFF
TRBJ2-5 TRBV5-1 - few TGCGCCAGCAGCTTGGAGACTACCGGGACCCAGTACTTC CASSLETTGTQYF
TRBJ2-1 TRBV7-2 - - TGTGCCAGCAGCTTAGCACGCCACCTCTACAATGAGCAGTTCTTC CASSLARHLYNEQFF
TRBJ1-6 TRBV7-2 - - TGTGCCAGCAGCCCCCTAGGATTGCTCTCTGGCTCCTATAATTCACCCCTCCACTTT CASSPLGLLSGSYNSPLHF
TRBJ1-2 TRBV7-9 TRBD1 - TGTGCCAGCAGCTTGGGACAGGAGGGAGGGGGCTACACCTTC CASSLGQEGGGYTF
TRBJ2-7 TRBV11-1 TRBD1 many TGTGCCAGCAGCTTTAGGTCCGACAGGGGGGTCTACGAGCAGTACTTC CASSFRSDRGVYEQYF
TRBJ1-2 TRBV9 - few TGTGCCAGCAGCGTAGATGCAGGGGTCGGAATGGGTGGCTACACCTTC CASSVDAGVGMGGYTF
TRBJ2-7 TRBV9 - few TGTGCCAGCAGCGTAGCTTTTTCGAGCTCCTACAATGAGCAGTACTTC CASSVAFSSSYNEQYF
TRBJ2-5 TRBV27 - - TGTGCCACTCGAATGAGGTTTTCGAACCCATCCCAAGAGACCCAGTACTTC CATRMRFSNPSQETQYF
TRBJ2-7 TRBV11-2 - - TGTGCCAGCGGGCCGGGACGGGGATATTACGAGCAGTACTTC CASGPGRGYYEQYF
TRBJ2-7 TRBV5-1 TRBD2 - TGCGCCCGCAGCTTGGCCCTAGCGGGTCGGTACGAGCAGTACTTC CARSLALAGRYEQYF
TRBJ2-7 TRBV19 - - TGTGCCAGTAGTAGCTTCGAGTCCGGGAACTACGAGCAGTACTTC CASSSFESGNYEQYF
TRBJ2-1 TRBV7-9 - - TGTGCCAGCGGCTTAGCCCCCCTAGGGGCCAGCTCCTACAATGAGCAGTTCTTC CASGLAPLGASSYNEQFF
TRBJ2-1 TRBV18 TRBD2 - TGTGCCAGCTCACCCCCGACTAGCGGGAGGGCCGGAAATGAGCAGTTCTTC CASSPPTSGRAGNEQFF
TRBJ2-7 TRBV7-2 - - TGTGCCAGCAGCTCCCTCGCAGTCGGCTACGAGCAGTACTTC CASSSLAVGYEQYF